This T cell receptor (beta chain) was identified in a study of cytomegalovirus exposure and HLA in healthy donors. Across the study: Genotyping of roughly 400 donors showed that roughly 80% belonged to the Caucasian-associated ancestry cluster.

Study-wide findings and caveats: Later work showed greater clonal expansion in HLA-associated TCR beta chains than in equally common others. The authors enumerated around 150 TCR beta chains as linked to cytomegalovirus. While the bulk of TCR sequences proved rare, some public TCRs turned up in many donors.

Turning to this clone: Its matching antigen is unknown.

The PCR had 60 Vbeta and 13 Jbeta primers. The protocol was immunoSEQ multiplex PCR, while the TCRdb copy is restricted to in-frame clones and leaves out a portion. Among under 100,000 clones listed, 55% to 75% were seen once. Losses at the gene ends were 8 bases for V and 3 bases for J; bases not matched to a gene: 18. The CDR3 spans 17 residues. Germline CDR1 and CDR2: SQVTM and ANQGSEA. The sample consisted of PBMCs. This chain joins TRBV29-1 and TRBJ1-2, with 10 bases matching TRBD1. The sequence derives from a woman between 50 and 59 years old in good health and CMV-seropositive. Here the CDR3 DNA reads TGCAGCACGACCCGTAGACAGGGGGCTGCCCTAGACTATGGCTACACCTTC. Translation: CSTTRRQGAALDYGYTF.